The TCR beta chain under discussion was sequenced for a study of CD8 T cells in ankylosing spondylitis. Study-wide results and limits: Some motif variants had been reported before (in reactive arthritis synovial fluid and blood).

Concerning this clonotype: Its antigen is not known.

In TCRdb, the 5' RACE reads were re-called with MiXCR into one record per CDR3 protein. The data contain 270,000 or so distinct CDR3 sequences, 15% to 20% of them singletons. The CDR3 runs to 14 residues. Germline CDR1 reads DFQATT; CDR2 reads SNEGSKA (reference sequence). V was pared by 2 bases and J by 4 bases, with 15 bases between. J is TRBJ2-7 and V is TRBV20-1; D possibly uses TRBD1 or TRBD2 (6 bases each). The sample consisted of blood, either unsorted or a sorted T cell fraction (not recorded which). The clonotype originates from a male donor with ankylosing spondylitis or in good health (not recorded which). This CDR3 is CSARSGAAGYEQYF. The CDR3 coding sequence is TGCAGTGCTAGATCGGGGGCCGCCGGGTACGAGCAGTACTTC.